This T cell receptor (beta chain) was sequenced in a study of metastatic and nonmetastatic thyroid tumors. About the study: Malignant thyroid and benign thyroid patients provided blood and tumor or nodule tissue whose repertoires were compared.

Thyroid surgery was performed in patients who had received no treatment beforehand. Per the original methods: The authors used CDR3 differences across clinicopathological groups to build a distant-metastasis classifier for papillary thyroid cancer. TCRdb recomputed clones from the PCR reads via MiXCR. The V and J calls follow TCRdb's processing rather than the paper's. The sample carries about 37,000 clones, roughly 14% recorded once. V trimming: 7 bases; J trimming: 9 bases; junction bases outside the gene matches: 21. Germline values: CDR1 LNHDA, CDR2 SQIVND (reference sequence). The CDR3 covers 18 residues. The study's findings and limits: Within blood and tumor, benign nodules reportedly had significantly lower TCR beta diversity than malignant thyroid tumors did.

This clone was observed many times. The antigen is not known. This receptor was taken from a female donor with papillary thyroid cancer or a benign thyroid nodule (not recorded which). Some clones in this sample may be carry-over from other donors' samples. The rearrangement joins TRBV19 to TRBJ2-2, with 9 bases identical to TRBD1. The sequenced sample was blood. The CDR3 loop is CASTTQAGGQGKTWELFF. The CDR3 nucleotides are TGTGCCAGTACCACCCAGGCCGGGGGACAGGGAAAAACCTGGGAGCTGTTTTTT.